Given below is one TCR beta chain in context. Its antigen remains unidentified. The data originate from a study of blood T cells in healthy people across ages. Findings of the study overall: For the donors, CMV status was unknown and possibly confounded expanded clonotype changes.

Researchers isolated at least 7 million PBMCs per sample. V was pared by 5 bases and J by 7 bases, with 9 bases between. The CDR3 contains 13 residues. The V gene's germline CDR1 is ENHRY and CDR2 SYGVKD. A second PCR, run for 7 to 11 cycles, used a sample-barcoded 5' primer plus a J-beta primer mix. Every cDNA was tagged by a template-switch adaptor with 12 random nucleotides. In TCRdb, the 5' RACE reads were re-called with MiXCR into one record per CDR3 protein. The data contain about 1.7 million distinct CDR3 sequences, roughly 30% of them singletons. The receptor was isolated from a woman aged 25 to 45 in good health. Sequencing was performed on blood. This chain connects TRBV10-3 to TRBJ1-6, with D perhaps TRBD1 (5 bases). The CDR3 loop reads CAISRDVNSPLHF. CDR3 sequence (DNA): TGTGCCATCAGTCGGGACGTGAATTCACCCCTCCACTTT.